Following are 23 T cell receptor beta chains from one sample sequenced in a study of CD8 T cells in ankylosing spondylitis. Study findings and constraints: The study identified a TCR beta motif of several highly homologous variants that appeared characteristic of ankylosing spondylitis blood.

TCRdb fed the 5' RACE reads into MiXCR, producing one record per CDR3 protein. Of around 770,000 distinct CDR3 sequences detected, 10% to 15% appear once; the ten largest clones hold under 0.6%. These receptors' antigens are unknown. The source material was blood, either unsorted or a sorted T cell fraction (not recorded which). Every receptor here comes from a male donor with ankylosing spondylitis.

The V gene is TRBV5-1, the J gene TRBJ2-1; D remains ambiguous. The CDR3 spans 12 residues. The V and J ends lost 1 base and 6 bases respectively, with 5 bases between them. Per the germline V gene, CDR1 is SGHRS and CDR2 is YFSETQ. The CDR3 loop reads CASSLWTNEQFF. CDR3 in DNA: TGCGCCAGCAGCTTGTGGACCAATGAGCAGTTCTTC.

The chain employs TRBV5-6 and TRBJ2-3; D perhaps matches TRBD1 (6 bases). The CDR3 is made up of 14 amino acids. V was pared by 1 base and J by 5 bases, with 11 bases between. The germline V gene has CDR1 SGHDT and CDR2 YYEEEE. In DNA, the CDR3 is TGTGCCAGCAGCTTGCAGGGCAGGGGAGATACGCAGTATTTT. The encoded protein is CASSLQGRGDTQYF.

This clonotype showed up many times. This chain uses TRBV20-1 with TRBJ2-7; D call uncertain. Germline lookup yields CDR1 DFQATT and CDR2 SNEGSKA (reference sequence). The V gene lost 4 bases and the J gene lost 5 bases, with 21 bases spanning the gap. This CDR3 has 15 residues. The CDR3 bases are TGCAGTGCTACCCACGTGGGCATTCGGTCCAACGAGCAGTACTTC. As protein: CSATHVGIRSNEQYF.

The V call is TRBV6-1, the J call TRBJ2-7; D remains unclear. CDR1 is MNHNS, CDR2 SASEGT, per germline. Trimming pared 4 bases from V and 4 bases from J, leaving 11 bases between. CDR3 length: 13 residues. CDR3 sequence (DNA): TGTGCCAGCAGTGCACAGCTCCCTTACGAGCAGTACTTC. Translated: CASSAQLPYEQYF.

The CDR3 nucleotides are TGTGCCAGCAGCAATGGGCACTACAATGAGCAGTTCTTC. Translation: CASSNGHYNEQFF. This sequence joins TRBV21-1 and TRBJ2-1. TRBV21-1 is designated a pseudogene. The CDR3 is made up of 13 amino acids.

This clonotype was seen only a few times. The V and J genes are TRBV12-3 or TRBV12-4 and TRBJ2-7, with D perhaps given as TRBD1 or TRBD2 (6 bases each). V was trimmed by 8 bases and J by 7 bases, leaving 33 bases between them. CDR3 length: 18 residues. CDR3 nucleotides: TGTGCCAGCGGTGTCACAGGGAGATCGGTTGCCGGGGGACGGGAGCAGTACTTC. Amino acid sequence: CASGVTGRSVAGGREQYF.

V usage is TRBV10-3 and J usage is TRBJ2-3; TRBD2 aligns across 9 bases. The germline V gene has CDR1 ENHRY and CDR2 SYGVKD. The CDR3 has 16 residues. Trimming removed 8 bases from V and 1 base from J; junction bases left unmatched: 10. CDR3 region: CAIAPRLAGRTDTQYF. The CDR3 nucleotides are TGTGCCATCGCCCCGAGGCTAGCGGGACGCACAGATACGCAGTATTTT.

In its sample, this clonotype was seen a few times. The chain has TRBV14 and TRBJ2-1, with D tentatively TRBD1 or TRBD2 (5 bases each). The germline V and J ends were trimmed by 2 bases and 0 bases, with 17 bases remaining between them. Germline V gene sequence: CDR1 SGHDN, CDR2 FVKESK. The CDR3 runs 18 residues. DNA of the CDR3: TGTGCCAGCAGCCAAACCCAAATTTGGGGGAGCTCCTACAATGAGCAGTTCTTC. This translates into CASSQTQIWGSSYNEQFF.

Ten or more counts support this clonotype. The J gene is TRBJ2-7, the V gene TRBV18; the D gene is possibly TRBD1 (5 bases). Trimming left V 3 bases short and J 0 bases short, with 9 bases between. The CDR3 runs 14 residues. The germline V gene encodes CDR1 KGHSH and CDR2 LQKENI. The CDR3 loop is CASSPGLLSYEQYF. The DNA of the CDR3 is TGTGCCAGCTCACCGGGGCTGCTCTCCTACGAGCAGTACTTC.

This clonotype was seen at least ten times. This chain joins TRBV7-2 and TRBJ2-7, with D tentatively TRBD2 (5 bases). The CDR3 covers 14 residues. Between the trimmed V and J ends, which lost 5 bases and 2 bases, there was a span of 13 bases. In germline, CDR1 is SGHTA, CDR2 FQGNSA. CDR3 sequence: CASSPSGGPYEQYF. CDR3 in DNA: TGTGCCAGCAGCCCCAGCGGCGGACCCTACGAGCAGTACTTC.

The chain has TRBV6-1 and TRBJ1-1; weak D call: TRBD1 (6 bases). The CDR3 totals 13 residues. In germline, CDR1 is MNHNS, CDR2 SASEGT. The V gene lost 6 bases and the J gene lost 7 bases, with 15 bases spanning the gap. CDR3 sequence reads: CASRPQQGFEAFF. The CDR3 DNA sequence: TGTGCCAGCAGGCCCCAACAGGGATTTGAAGCTTTCTTT.

The CDR3 reads CASSWTGTSYEQYF. DNA of the CDR3: TGCGCCAGCAGCTGGACAGGAACCTCCTACGAGCAGTACTTC. The chain couples TRBV5-1 to TRBJ2-7, with 7 positions matching TRBD1. The V segment lost 3 bases and the J segment 0 bases; nucleotides outside the gene matches: 3. Germline loops: CDR1 SGHRS, CDR2 YFSETQ. CDR3 length: 14 amino acids. Full variable domain (outside the CDR3, taken from reference TRBV5-1 and TRBJ2-7): KAGVTQTPRYLIKTRGQQVTLSCSPISGHRSVSWYQQTPGQGLQFLFEYFSETQRNKGNFPGRFSGRQFSNSRSEMNVSTLELGDSALYLCASSWTGTSYEQYFGPGTRLTVT.

There are a few counts of this clonotype. The gene calls are TRBV28 and TRBJ2-3; D perhaps matches TRBD2 (5 bases). CDR1 MDHEN and CDR2 SYDVKM come from the germline V gene. Trimming shortened V by 3 bases and J by 2 bases, and 21 bases separated the two germline ends. This CDR3 has 18 residues. The CDR3 nucleotides read TGTGCCAGCAGTTTGGTCGGGATTAGCTCTACGAACACAGATACGCAGTATTTT. This codes for CASSLVGISSTNTDTQYF. The entire variable domain, with the rest obtained from reference TRBV28 and TRBJ2-3, is as follows: DVKVTQSSRYLVKRTGEKVFLECVQDMDHENMFWYRQDPGLGLRLIYFSYDVKMKEKGDIPEGYSVSREKKERFSLILESASTNQTSMYLCASSLVGISSTNTDTQYFGPGTRLTVL.

The gene calls are TRBV7-9 and TRBJ2-1; 8 bases fit TRBD2. Germline CDR1 and CDR2: SEHNR and FQNEAQ (reference sequence). The CDR3 consists of 15 residues. J was trimmed by 6 bases and V by 5 bases; bases with no gene match: 9. The CDR3, as DNA: TGTGCCAGCAGCCCACGGAGCGGGAGTGGCAATGAGCAGTTCTTC. Translation gives CASSPRSGSGNEQFF.

The table lists this clonotype with many counts. The chain has TRBV5-5 and TRBJ2-1; TRBD2 matches 9 bases. V lost 0 bases and J lost 4; bases outside the gene matches: 2. CDR1 SGHKS and CDR2 YYEKEE come from the germline V gene (reference sequence). The CDR3 runs 15 residues. The CDR3 DNA is TGTGCCAGCAGCTTGGTCCTAGCGGGGTACAATGAGCAGTTCTTC. This encodes CASSLVLAGYNEQFF.

This clonotype was observed a handful of times. V usage is TRBV9 and J usage is TRBJ2-2, with D unresolved. V was clipped by 1 base and J by 7 bases, with 5 bases between them. This CDR3 is built from 12 residues. The germline V gene has CDR1 SGDLS and CDR2 YYNGEE. The CDR3 region is CASSVRGGELFF. The CDR3 DNA reads TGTGCCAGCAGCGTACGAGGCGGGGAGCTGTTTTTT.

This clonotype was counted only a few times. The chain links TRBV20-1 to TRBJ1-5, with 7 bases matching TRBD1. The V segment lost 5 bases and the J segment 5 bases; nucleotides outside the gene matches: 9. Germline values: CDR1 DFQATT, CDR2 SNEGSKA (reference sequence). The CDR3 covers 14 residues. The CDR3 DNA sequence: TGCAGTGCTTACAGGGGATTTCCGGATCAGCCCCAGCATTTT. Amino acids: CSAYRGFPDQPQHF.

The table lists this clonotype with a few counts. J is TRBJ2-7 and V is TRBV5-6, with no clear D. CDR3 length equals 13 residues. V lost 3 bases and J lost 7, with 14 bases in between. The germline CDR1 and CDR2 sequences are SGHDT and YYEEEE. CDR3 sequence reads: CASSSWLQPEQYF. The CDR3 region has the DNA TGTGCCAGCAGCTCCTGGTTACAACCAGAGCAGTACTTC. Full variable domain (remainder filled in from reference TRBV5-6 and TRBJ2-7): DAGVTQSPTHLIKTRGQQVTLRCSPKSGHDTVSWYQQALGQGPQFIFQYYEEEERQRGNFPDRFSGHQFPNYSSELNVNALLLGDSALYLCASSSWLQPEQYFGPGTRLTVT.

This clonotype was seen only once. The rearrangement links TRBV7-2 to TRBJ2-3, with TRBD2 matching over 11 bases. This CDR3 is 17 amino acids long. The junction had 10 bases not matched to a gene; V was cut back by 5 bases and J by 3 bases. Germline V gene lookup returns CDR1 SGHTA and CDR2 FQGNSA. The CDR3 DNA reads TGTGCCAGCAGCGCCCTACGGACTAGCGGGCTTACAGATACGCAGTATTTT. Translated, it gives CASSALRTSGLTDTQYF.

The chain carries TRBV4-1 and TRBJ2-2, with TRBD2 matching 10 bases. Germline values: CDR1 MGHRA, CDR2 YSYEKL. CDR3 length: 20 residues. The trim removed 5 bases at V and 1 base at J, leaving 16 bases unmatched. The CDR3 nucleotides read TGCGCCAGCAGCTCGAGGTTACTAGCGGGACAAAGGGGGAACACCGGGGAGCTGTTTTTT. Encoded protein: CASSSRLLAGQRGNTGELFF.

This clonotype was seen only a few times. This chain connects TRBV5-1 to TRBJ1-1, with D perhaps matching TRBD1 (5 bases). The germline CDR1 and CDR2 sequences are SGHRS and YFSETQ. The CDR3 length is 14 residues. V was cut by 2 bases and J by 5 bases, with 13 bases left in between. The CDR3 loop is CASSFRGAGTEAFF. In DNA form, the CDR3 reads TGCGCCAGCAGCTTTAGAGGGGCCGGGACTGAAGCTTTCTTT.

This clonotype was recorded many times. V usage is TRBV28 and J usage is TRBJ2-4; D gene ambiguous. V dropped 2 bases and J dropped 6 bases, with 5 bases sitting between them. The germline V gene encodes CDR1 MDHEN and CDR2 SYDVKM. This CDR3 spans 12 amino acids. The CDR3 protein is CASSLGGNIQYF. In DNA form, the CDR3 reads TGTGCCAGCAGTTTAGGCGGAAACATTCAGTACTTC.

The chain joins TRBV5-1 to TRBJ1-3; D is unresolved. CDR3 length: 15 residues. Looked up from germline, CDR1 is SGHRS and CDR2 is YFSETQ. V gave up 4 bases and J gave up 2 bases, with 13 bases separating them. CDR3 coding DNA: TGCGCCAGCAGCCAAGGTCCCATAACTGGAAACACCATATATTTT. Amino acid sequence: CASSQGPITGNTIYF.